Listed below are T cell receptor beta chains from one sample, sequenced in a study of Ad26.COV2.S vaccination and SARS-CoV-2 variants. The assay was immunoSEQ multiplex PCR, and TCRdb's table has in-frame clones only and misses some. This sample carries some 340,000 clones, 85% of them seen once, and the ten largest clones take 2% to 2.5%. The sample consisted of peripheral blood, taken in a trial of Ad26.COV2.S vaccine versus placebo. The receptor source for this set is a person between 18 and 60 years old who received the Ad26.COV2.S COVID-19 vaccine or a placebo. The conserved cysteine and the conserved F or W are not part of the CDR3 here. Clone size is stated in some rows and not others, as once, few, many or a class when expanded.

TRBJ2-1 | TRBV23-1 | NA | ASSQGSDWNPSYNEQF
TRBJ2-7 | TRBV28 | NA | ASSFWFRDSYEQY
TRBJ2-3 | TRBV11-3 | NA | ASSLESSRGADTQY
TRBJ2-3 | TRBV7-9 | NA | ASSRQGGMGDTQY
TRBJ1-2 | TRBV28 | few | ASSLYKAPRGYT
TRBJ1-2 | TRBV4-1 | many | ASSQGTGSNYGYT
TRBJ1-2 | TRBV19 | NA | ASSMRTGSGDGYT
TRBJ1-1 | TRBV28 | NA | ASSGSMGIVTEAF
TRBJ2-2 | TRBV2 | NA | ASRVAWLGELF
TRBJ2-7 | TRBV7-8 | NA | ASSLRSGTYEQY
TRBJ2-1 | TRBV5-8 | NA | ASVFYNEQF
TRBJ2-7 | TRBV4-2 | NA | ASSRGTDASYEQY
TRBJ1-3 | TRBV3-1/TRBV3-2 | NA | ASSQGRGNTIY
TRBJ1-5 | TRBV23-1 | NA | ASSQSRAVGQPQH
TRBJ1-1 | TRBV20-1 | NA | SATGNTEAF
TRBJ1-5 | TRBV28 | NA | ASSLLGGNQPQH
TRBJ2-7 | TRBV4-2 | once | ASSQRGPYEQY